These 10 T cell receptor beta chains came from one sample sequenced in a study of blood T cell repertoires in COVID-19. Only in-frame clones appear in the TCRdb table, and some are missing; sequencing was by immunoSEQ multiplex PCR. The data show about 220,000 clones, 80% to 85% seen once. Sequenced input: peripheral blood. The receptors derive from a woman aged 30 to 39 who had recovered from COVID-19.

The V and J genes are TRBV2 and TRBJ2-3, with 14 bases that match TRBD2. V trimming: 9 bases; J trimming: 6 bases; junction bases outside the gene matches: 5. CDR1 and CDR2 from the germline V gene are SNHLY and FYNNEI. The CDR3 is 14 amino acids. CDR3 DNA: TGTGCCAGTCGACTAGCGGGAGGGTGGGATACGCAGTATTTT. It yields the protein CASRLAGGWDTQYF.

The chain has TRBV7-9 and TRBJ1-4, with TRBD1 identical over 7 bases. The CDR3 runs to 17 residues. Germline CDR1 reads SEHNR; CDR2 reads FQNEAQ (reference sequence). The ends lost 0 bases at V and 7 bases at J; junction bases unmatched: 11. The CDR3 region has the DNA TGTGCCAGCAGCTTAGCGCTCTCACAGGGGTCGGCTGAAAAACTGTTTTTT. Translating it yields CASSLALSQGSAEKLFF.

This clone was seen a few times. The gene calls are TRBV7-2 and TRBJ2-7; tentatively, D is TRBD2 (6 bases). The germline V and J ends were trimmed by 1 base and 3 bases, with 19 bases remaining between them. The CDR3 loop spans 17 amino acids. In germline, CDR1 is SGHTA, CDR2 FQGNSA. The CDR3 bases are TGTGCCAGCAGCTTAGATCTCAGCGGGCATGCTATCTACGAGCAGTACTTC. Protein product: CASSLDLSGHAIYEQYF.

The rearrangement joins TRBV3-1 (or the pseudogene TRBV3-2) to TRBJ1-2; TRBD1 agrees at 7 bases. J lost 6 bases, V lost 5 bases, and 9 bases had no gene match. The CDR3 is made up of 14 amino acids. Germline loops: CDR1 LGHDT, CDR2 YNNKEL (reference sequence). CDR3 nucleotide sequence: TGTGCCAGCAGCTCCTCAGGGGGTACTCATGGCTACACCTTC. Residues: CASSSSGGTHGYTF.

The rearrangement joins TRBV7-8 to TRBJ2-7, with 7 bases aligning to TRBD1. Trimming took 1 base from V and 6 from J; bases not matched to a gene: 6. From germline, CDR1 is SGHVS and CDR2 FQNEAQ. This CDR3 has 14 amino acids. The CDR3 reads CASSLDRGRGEQYF. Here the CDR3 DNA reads TGTGCCAGCAGCTTAGACAGGGGCCGGGGCGAGCAGTACTTC. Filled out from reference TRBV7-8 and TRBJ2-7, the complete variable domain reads GAGVSQSPRYKVAKRGQDVALRCDPISGHVSLFWYQQALGQGPEFLTYFQNEAQLDKSGLPSDRFFAERPEGSVSTLKIQRTQQEDSAVYLCASSLDRGRGEQYFGPGTRLTVT.

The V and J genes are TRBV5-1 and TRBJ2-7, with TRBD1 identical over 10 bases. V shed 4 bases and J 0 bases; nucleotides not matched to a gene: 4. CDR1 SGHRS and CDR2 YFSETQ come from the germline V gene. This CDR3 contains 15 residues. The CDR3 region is CASSLGTGVSYEQYF. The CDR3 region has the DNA TGCGCCAGCAGCCTCGGGACAGGGGTCTCCTACGAGCAGTACTTC.

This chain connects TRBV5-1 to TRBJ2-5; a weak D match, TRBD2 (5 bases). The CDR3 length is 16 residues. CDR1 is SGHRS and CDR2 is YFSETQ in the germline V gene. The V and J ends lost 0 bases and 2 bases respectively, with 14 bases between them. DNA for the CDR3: TGCGCCAGCAGCTTGGACCCCTACGGCGGGCAAGAGACCCAGTACTTC. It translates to CASSLDPYGGQETQYF.

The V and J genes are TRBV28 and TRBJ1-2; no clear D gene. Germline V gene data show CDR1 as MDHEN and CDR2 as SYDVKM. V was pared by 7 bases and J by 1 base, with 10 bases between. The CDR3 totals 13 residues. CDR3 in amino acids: CASTSVGNYGYTF. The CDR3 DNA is TGTGCCAGCACCTCGGTCGGTAACTATGGCTACACCTTC.

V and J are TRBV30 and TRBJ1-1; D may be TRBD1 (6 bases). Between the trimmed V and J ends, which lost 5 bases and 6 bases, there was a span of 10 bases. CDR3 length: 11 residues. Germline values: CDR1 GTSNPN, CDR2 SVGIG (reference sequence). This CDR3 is CAWADSPEAFF. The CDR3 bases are TGTGCCTGGGCGGACAGCCCTGAAGCTTTCTTT.

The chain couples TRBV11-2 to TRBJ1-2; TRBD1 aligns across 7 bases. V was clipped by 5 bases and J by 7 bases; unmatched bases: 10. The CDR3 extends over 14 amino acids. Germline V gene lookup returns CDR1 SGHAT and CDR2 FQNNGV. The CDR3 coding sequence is TGTGCCAGCAGCCCACCGACAGGGCTCCCTGGCTACACCTTC. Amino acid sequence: CASSPPTGLPGYTF.